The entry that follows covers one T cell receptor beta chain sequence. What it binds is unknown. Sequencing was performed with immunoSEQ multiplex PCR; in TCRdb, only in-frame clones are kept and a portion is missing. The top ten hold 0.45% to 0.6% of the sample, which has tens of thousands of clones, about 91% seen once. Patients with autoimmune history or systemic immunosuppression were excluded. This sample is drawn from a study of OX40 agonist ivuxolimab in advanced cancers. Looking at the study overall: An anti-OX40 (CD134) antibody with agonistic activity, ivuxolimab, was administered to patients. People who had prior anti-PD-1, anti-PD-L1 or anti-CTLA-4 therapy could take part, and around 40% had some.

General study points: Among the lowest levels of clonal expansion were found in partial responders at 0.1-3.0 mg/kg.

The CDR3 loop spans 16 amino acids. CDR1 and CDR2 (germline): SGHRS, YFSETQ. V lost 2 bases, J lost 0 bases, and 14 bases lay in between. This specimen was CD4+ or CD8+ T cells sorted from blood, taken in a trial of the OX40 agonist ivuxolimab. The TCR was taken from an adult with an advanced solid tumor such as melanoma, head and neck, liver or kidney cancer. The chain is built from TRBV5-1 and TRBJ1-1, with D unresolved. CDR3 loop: CASSLQIDRLNTEAFF. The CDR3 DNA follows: TGCGCCAGCAGCTTACAAATCGACCGCTTGAACACTGAAGCTTTCTTT.